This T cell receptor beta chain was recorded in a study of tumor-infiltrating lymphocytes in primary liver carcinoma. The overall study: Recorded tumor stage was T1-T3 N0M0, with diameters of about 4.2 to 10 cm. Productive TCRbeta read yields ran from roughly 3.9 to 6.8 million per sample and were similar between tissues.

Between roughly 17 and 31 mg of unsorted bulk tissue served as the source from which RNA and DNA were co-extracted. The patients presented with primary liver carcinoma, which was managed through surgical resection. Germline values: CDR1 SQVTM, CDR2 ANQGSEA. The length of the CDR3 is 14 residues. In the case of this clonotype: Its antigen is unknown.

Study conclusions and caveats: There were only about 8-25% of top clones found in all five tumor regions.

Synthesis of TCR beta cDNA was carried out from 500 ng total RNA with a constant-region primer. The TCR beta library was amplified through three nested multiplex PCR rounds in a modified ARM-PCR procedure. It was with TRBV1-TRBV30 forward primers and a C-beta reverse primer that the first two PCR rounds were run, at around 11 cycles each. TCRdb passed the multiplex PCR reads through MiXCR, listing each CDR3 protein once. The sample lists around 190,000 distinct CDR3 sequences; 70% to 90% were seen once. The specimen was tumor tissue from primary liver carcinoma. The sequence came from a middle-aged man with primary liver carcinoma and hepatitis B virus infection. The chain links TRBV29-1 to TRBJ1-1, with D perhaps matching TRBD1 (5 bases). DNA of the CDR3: TGCACAGACCGCCGGGGGGGGGAGGACACTGAAGCTTTCTTT. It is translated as CTDRRGGEDTEAFF.